This is a list of T cell receptor beta chains from one sample in a study of blood T cell repertoires in COVID-19. Some clones are missing from TCRdb's copy, which holds only in-frame ones; the method was immunoSEQ multiplex PCR. Of about 100,000 clones detected, more than 75% appear once; the ten largest clones hold approximately 9.6%. The sample consisted of peripheral blood. These receptors were collected from a man aged 55 to 70 with active or convalescent COVID-19. The CDR3 runs from the conserved cysteine through the conserved F or W. The D gene is left open where the match is weak.

J gene	V gene	D gene	CDR3 protein
TRBJ2-7	TRBV5-3	TRBD2	CARTLSGTSYEQYF
TRBJ2-5	TRBV4-3	-	CASSQDRVGGGYQETQYF
TRBJ2-2	TRBV5-1	TRBD1	CASSGWDRGNTGELFF
TRBJ1-5	TRBV15	-	CATSRNKGDQPQHF
TRBJ2-5	TRBV2	-	CASRAQVAQETQYF
TRBJ1-2	TRBV19	-	CASSIVGSFNYGYTF
TRBJ2-1	TRBV28	TRBD2	CASSFILAGEAYNEQFF
TRBJ1-2	TRBV5-6	TRBD1	CASSLFDRETYGYTF
TRBJ1-3	TRBV30	TRBD1	CAWRQRDRGSGNTIYF
TRBJ1-5	TRBV23-1	TRBD1	CASSPTRQGPKYSNQPQHF
TRBJ2-3	TRBV19	TRBD2	CASSRIAGDRGDTQYF
TRBJ1-1	TRBV11-2	-	CASGRGGSYEAFF
TRBJ1-1	TRBV2	TRBD1	CASKGRGQGKRNTEAFF
TRBJ2-3	TRBV19	TRBD1	CASSIAGQGIDTQYF
TRBJ2-6	TRBV29-1	-	CSVWTGSGANVLTF
TRBJ2-5	TRBV15	-	CATSRDRVKETQYF
TRBJ1-2	TRBV6-2/TRBV6-3	TRBD1	CASSAGTGPLYGYTF
TRBJ2-1	TRBV5-1	TRBD2	CASSPTGTSNEQFF
TRBJ1-2	TRBV24-1	TRBD1	CATSDTTGLYGYTF
TRBJ1-2	TRBV15	-	CATSRGGPGLDGYTF
TRBJ2-5	TRBV30	TRBD2	CAWTPGLAGGGETQYF
TRBJ2-1	TRBV6-5	-	CASSYSGTLNEQFF
TRBJ2-7	TRBV7-6	TRBD2	CASSPQGLAGGAYEQYF
TRBJ2-7	TRBV10-1	TRBD1	CASRGQGPSYEQYF
TRBJ1-4	TRBV6-5	TRBD1	CASSMTGQNEKLFF
TRBJ2-1	TRBV27	-	CASSPPRPGGNEQFF
TRBJ1-2	TRBV6-6	TRBD1	CASSPLRGLETDYGYTF
TRBJ2-1	TRBV2	-	CASREGERAEQFF
TRBJ2-1	TRBV6-2/TRBV6-3	TRBD1	CASSVVAGQGSSYNEQFF
TRBJ2-3	TRBV28	-	CASSLDPGLGGDTQYF
TRBJ1-5	TRBV6-5	-	CASRQASNQPQHF
TRBJ2-3	TRBV5-4	-	CASSWSWRGTDTQYF
TRBJ2-2	TRBV20-1	TRBD1	CSASLQGAAGELFF
TRBJ2-7	TRBV5-1	-	CASSFPRDRKPGDYEQYF
TRBJ1-1	TRBV5-1	-	CASSLSWGRMNTEAFF
TRBJ1-1	TRBV11-2	-	CASTLTAANTEAFF
TRBJ1-6	TRBV9	-	CASSPGHSNSPLHF
TRBJ1-5	TRBV20-1	-	CSASFGSNQPQHF
TRBJ2-7	TRBV5-1	TRBD2	CASTAFAGDRDEQYF
TRBJ1-5	TRBV6-6	TRBD1	CATGTGGYQPQHF